This T cell receptor (beta chain) was sequenced in a study of T cells after yellow fever vaccination. Germline CDR1 DFQATT, CDR2 SNEGSKA (reference sequence). Trimming pared 6 bases from V and 3 bases from J, leaving 14 bases between. The CDR3 extends over 14 amino acids. Regarding the study as a whole: A small share of clonotypes appeared in both CD4 and CD8 compartments. Re-detected after boosting: most primary clones, approximately 97% of CD4 and about 85% of CD8.

With regard to this clonotype: Its antigen is still unknown.

By 5'RACE template switching, TCR cDNA was produced, with a universal primer site and UMIs added in the process. MiXCR, applied by TCRdb to the 5' RACE reads, yields one record per CDR3 protein. The profile shows 620,000 or so distinct CDR3 sequences, about 15% of them singletons. The chain employs TRBV20-1 and TRBJ2-2, with D perhaps TRBD2 (6 bases). Sequences were derived from PBMCs, sampled 4 to 5 days after the first yellow fever vaccination. The clonotype was recovered from a man younger than 35 who received the YFV17D yellow fever vaccine. The CDR3 reads CSASRGMDTGELFF. The DNA of the CDR3 is TGCAGTGCCTCACGGGGGATGGACACCGGGGAGCTGTTTTTT.